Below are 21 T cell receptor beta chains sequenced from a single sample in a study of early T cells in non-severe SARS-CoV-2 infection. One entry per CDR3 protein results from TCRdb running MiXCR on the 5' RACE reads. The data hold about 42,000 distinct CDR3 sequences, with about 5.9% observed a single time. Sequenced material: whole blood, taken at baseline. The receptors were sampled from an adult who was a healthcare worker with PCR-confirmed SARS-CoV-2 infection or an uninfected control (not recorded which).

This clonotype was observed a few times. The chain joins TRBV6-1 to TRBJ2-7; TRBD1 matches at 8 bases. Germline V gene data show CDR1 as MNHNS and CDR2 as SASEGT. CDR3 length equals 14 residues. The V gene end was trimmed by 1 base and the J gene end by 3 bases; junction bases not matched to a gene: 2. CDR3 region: CASSEGQGIYEQYF. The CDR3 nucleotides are TGTGCCAGCAGTGAAGGACAGGGGATCTACGAGCAGTACTTC.

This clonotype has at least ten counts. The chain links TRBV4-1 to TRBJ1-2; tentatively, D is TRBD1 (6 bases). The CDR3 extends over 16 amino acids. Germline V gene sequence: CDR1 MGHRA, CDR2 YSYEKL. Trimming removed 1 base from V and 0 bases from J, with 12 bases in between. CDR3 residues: CASSQGLTGPNYGYTF. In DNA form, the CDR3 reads TGCGCCAGCAGCCAAGGCCTGACAGGCCCTAACTATGGCTACACCTTC.

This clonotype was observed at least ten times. CDR3 loop: CAISLDSNQPQHF. For the CDR3, the DNA is TGTGCCATCAGCTTGGACAGCAATCAGCCCCAGCATTTT. The J gene is TRBJ1-5, the V gene TRBV10-3, with D unclear. CDR3 length equals 13 residues. Looked up from germline, CDR1 is ENHRY and CDR2 is SYGVKD. Trimming took 6 bases from V and 1 from J, leaving 7 bases between them.

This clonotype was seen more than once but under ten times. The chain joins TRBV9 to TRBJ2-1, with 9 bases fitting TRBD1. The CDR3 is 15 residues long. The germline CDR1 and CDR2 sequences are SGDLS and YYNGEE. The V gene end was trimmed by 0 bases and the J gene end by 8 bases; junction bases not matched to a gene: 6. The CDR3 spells CASSVGDTGGDEQFF. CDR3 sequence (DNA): TGTGCCAGCAGCGTAGGTGATACAGGGGGCGATGAGCAGTTCTTC.

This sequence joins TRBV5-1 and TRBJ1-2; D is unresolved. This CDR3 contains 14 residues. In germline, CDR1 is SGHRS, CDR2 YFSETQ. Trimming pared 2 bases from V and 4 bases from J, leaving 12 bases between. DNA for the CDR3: TGCGCCAGCAGCTTTGGTGGGAGTACCTATGGCTACACCTTC. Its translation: CASSFGGSTYGYTF.

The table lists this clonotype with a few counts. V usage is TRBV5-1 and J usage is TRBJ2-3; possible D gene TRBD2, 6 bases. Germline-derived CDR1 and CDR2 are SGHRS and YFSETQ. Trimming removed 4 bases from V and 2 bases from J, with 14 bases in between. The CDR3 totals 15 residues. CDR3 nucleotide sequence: TGCGCCAGCAGCCGGCCGGGAGCGGACACAGATACGCAGTATTTT. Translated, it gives CASSRPGADTDTQYF.

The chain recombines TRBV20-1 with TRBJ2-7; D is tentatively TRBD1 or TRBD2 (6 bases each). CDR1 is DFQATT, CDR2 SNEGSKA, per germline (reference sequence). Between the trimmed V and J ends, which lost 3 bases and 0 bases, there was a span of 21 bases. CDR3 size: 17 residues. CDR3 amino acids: CSARSRGLRSYSYEQYF. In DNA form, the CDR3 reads TGCAGTGCTAGGAGCAGGGGACTCCGATCTTACTCCTACGAGCAGTACTTC.

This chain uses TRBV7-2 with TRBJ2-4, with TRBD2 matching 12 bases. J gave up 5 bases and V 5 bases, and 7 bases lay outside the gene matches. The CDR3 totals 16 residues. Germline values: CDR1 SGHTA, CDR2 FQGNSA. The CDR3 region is CASSPSSGGAQNIQYF. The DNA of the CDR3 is TGTGCCAGCAGCCCCTCTAGCGGGGGGGCCCAAAACATTCAGTACTTC.

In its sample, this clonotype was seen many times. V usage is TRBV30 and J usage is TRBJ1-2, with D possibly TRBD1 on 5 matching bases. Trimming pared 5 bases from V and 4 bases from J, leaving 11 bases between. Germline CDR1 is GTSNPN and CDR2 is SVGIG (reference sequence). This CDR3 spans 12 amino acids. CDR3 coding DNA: TGTGCCTGGTTTGGGACCCGCTATGGCTACACCTTC. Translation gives CAWFGTRYGYTF.

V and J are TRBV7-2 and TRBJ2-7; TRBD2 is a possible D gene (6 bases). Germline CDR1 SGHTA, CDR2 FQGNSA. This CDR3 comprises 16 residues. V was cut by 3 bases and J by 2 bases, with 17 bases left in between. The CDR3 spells CASSFRAGDETYEQYF. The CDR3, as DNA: TGTGCCAGCAGCTTTCGAGCGGGTGATGAAACCTACGAGCAGTACTTC.

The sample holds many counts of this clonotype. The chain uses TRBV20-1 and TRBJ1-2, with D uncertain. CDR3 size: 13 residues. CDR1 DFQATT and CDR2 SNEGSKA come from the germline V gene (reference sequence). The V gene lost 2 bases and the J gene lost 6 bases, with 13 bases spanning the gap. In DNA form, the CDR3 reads TGCAGTGCTAGAAGTGATGGGTCAGATGGCTACACCTTC. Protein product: CSARSDGSDGYTF.

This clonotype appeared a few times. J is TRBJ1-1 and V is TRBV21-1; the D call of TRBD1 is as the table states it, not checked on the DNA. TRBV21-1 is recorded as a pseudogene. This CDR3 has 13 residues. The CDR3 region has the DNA TGTGCCAGCAGCAAGACGGGGGGCACTGAAGCTTTCTTT. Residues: CASSKTGGTEAFF.

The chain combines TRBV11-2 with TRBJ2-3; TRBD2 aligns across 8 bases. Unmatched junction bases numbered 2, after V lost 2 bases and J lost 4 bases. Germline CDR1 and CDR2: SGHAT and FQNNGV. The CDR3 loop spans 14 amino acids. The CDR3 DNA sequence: TGTGCCAGCAGCTTATGGCGGGGGGCAGATACGCAGTATTTT. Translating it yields CASSLWRGADTQYF.

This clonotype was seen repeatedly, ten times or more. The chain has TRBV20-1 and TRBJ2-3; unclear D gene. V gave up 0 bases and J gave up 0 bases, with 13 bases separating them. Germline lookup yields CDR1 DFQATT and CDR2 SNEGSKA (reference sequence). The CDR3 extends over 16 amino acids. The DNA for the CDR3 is TGCAGTGCTAGAGATTTAGACGGGTTTAGCACAGATACGCAGTATTTT. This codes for CSARDLDGFSTDTQYF.

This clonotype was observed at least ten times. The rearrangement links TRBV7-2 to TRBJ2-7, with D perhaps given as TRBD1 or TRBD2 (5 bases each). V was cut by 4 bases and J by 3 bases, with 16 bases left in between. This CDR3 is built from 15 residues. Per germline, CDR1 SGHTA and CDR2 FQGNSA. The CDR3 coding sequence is TGTGCCAGCAGCTCCCGAACGGGACCGGGCTACGAGCAGTACTTC. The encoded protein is CASSSRTGPGYEQYF.

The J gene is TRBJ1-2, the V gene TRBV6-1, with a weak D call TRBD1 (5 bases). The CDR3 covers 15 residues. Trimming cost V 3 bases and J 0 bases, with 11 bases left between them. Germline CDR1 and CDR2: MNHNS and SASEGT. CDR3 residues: CASSDRDPANYGYTF. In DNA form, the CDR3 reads TGTGCCAGCAGTGACCGGGACCCAGCTAACTATGGCTACACCTTC.

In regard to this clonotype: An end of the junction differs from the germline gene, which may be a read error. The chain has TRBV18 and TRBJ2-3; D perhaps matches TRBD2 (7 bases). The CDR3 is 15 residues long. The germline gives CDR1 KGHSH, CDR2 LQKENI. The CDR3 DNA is TGTGCCAGCTTTACCCTCGGCGGGGGCACAGATACGCAGAATTTT. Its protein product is CASFTLGGGTDTQNF.

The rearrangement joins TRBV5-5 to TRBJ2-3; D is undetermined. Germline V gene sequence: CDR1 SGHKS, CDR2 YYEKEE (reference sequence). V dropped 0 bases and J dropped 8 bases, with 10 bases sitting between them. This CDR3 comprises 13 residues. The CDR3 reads CASSLDLDVTQYF. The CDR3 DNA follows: TGTGCCAGCAGCTTGGATCTGGATGTTACGCAGTATTTT.

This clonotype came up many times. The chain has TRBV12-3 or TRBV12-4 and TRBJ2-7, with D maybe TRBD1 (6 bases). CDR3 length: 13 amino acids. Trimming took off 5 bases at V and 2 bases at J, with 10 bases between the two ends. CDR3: CASSRGKTYEQYF. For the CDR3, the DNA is TGTGCCAGCAGTAGGGGGAAAACCTACGAGCAGTACTTC.

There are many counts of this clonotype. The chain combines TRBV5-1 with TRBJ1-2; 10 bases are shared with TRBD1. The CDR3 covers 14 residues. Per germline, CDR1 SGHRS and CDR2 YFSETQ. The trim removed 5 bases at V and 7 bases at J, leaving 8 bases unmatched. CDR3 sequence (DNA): TGCGCCAGCAGAATGTCAGGGACAGGGGTTGGCTACACCTTC. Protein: CASRMSGTGVGYTF.

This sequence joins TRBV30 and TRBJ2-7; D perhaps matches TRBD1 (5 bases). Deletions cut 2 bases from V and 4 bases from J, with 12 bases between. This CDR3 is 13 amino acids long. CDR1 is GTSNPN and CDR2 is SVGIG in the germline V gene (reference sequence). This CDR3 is CAWSPTDLYEQYF. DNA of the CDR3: TGTGCCTGGAGTCCGACAGATTTATACGAGCAGTACTTC.